By share of the sample, the clone carrying this T cell receptor (beta chain) is medium-sized (0.01 to 0.1%). Its antigen is currently unknown. Antigen-specific CD4+ T cell clonotypes were called by their expansion after viral peptide-pool culture in ViraFEST. Following a roughly 11-day culture, CD4+ T cells were purified. Having tested negative for nucleocapsid antibodies, the vaccine recipients showed no prior SARS-CoV-2 infection. V shed 2 bases, J shed 3 bases, and the junction held 4 bases outside the gene matches. The germline gives CDR1 SGHTA, CDR2 FQGTGA. The CDR3 spans 15 residues. Clones were read by immunoSEQ multiplex PCR, and TCRdb kept only the in-frame ones, dropping some. Of 65,000 or so clones in the sample, about 72% were seen once. The data belong to a study of vaccination effects on CD4 cells after COVID-19.

Sequencing was performed on CD4+ T cells from PBMCs cultured with HCoV-NL63 spike peptides, taken before COVID-19 vaccination. The clonotype was recovered from a human donor who received a COVID-19 vaccine. This chain joins TRBV7-3 and TRBJ2-3; 8 bases match TRBD1. The CDR3 spells CASSLRDRLTDTQYF. The CDR3 bases are TGTGCCAGCAGCTTACGGGACAGGTTAACAGATACGCAGTATTTT.